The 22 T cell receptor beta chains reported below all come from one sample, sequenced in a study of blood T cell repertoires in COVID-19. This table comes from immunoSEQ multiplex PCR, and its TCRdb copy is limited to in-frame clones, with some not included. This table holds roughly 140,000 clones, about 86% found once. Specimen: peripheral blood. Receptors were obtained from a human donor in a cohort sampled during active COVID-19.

The chain's CDR3 is CASSSSDSGNEKLFF. CDR3 coding DNA: TGTGCCAGCAGCTCTTCGGACAGTGGGAATGAAAAACTGTTTTTT. This chain uses TRBV7-2 with TRBJ1-4, with a weak D call TRBD1 (6 bases). The CDR3 loop spans 15 amino acids. CDR1 and CDR2 (germline): SGHTA, FQGNSA. With 4 bases removed from V and 5 bases from J, the gap between germline ends came to 14 bases.

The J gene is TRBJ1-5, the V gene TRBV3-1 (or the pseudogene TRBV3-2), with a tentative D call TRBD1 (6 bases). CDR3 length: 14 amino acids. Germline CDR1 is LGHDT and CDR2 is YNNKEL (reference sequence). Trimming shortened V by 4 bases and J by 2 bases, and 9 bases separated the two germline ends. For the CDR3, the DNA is TGTGCCAGCAGCCTAGCAGGGGGCAATCAGCCCCAGCATTTT. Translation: CASSLAGGNQPQHF.

The CDR3 spells CASSEGVTGELFF. The DNA of the CDR3 is TGCGCCAGCAGTGAAGGGGTTACCGGGGAGCTGTTTTTT. The chain links TRBV10-1 to TRBJ2-2; possible D gene TRBD1, 5 bases. The CDR3 length is 13 residues. Trimming stripped 3 bases from V and 5 bases from J, with 7 bases between. Germline V gene lookup returns CDR1 WNHNN and CDR2 SYGVQD (reference sequence).

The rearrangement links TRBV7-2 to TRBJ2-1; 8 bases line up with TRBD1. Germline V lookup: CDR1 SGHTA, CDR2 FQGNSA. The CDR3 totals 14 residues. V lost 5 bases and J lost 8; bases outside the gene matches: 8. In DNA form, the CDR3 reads TGTGCCAGCAGCGGGCAGGGGGCTAGGGATGAGCAGTTCTTC. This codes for CASSGQGARDEQFF.

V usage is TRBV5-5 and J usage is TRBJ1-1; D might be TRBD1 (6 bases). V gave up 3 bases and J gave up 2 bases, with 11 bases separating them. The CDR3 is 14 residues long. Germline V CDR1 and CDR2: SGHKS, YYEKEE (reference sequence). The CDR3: CASSWTDTNTEAFF. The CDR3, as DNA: TGTGCCAGCAGCTGGACAGATACAAACACTGAAGCTTTCTTT.

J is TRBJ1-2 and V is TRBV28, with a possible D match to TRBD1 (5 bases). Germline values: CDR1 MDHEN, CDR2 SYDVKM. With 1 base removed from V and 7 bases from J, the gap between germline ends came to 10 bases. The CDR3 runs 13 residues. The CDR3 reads CASSLLKGSGYTF. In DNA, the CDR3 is TGTGCCAGCAGTTTATTAAAGGGGTCTGGCTACACCTTC.

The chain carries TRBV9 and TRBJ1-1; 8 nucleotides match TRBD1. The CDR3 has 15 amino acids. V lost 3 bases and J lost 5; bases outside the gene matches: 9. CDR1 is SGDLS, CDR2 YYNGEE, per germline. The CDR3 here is CASSGGRGLGTEAFF. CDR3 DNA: TGTGCCAGCAGCGGGGGCAGGGGGCTTGGAACTGAAGCTTTCTTT.

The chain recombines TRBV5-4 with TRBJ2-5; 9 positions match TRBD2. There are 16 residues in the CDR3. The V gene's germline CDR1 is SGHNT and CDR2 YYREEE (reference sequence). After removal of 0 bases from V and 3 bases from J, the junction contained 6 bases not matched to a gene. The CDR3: CASSLAGGGAEETQYF. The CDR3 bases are TGTGCCAGCAGCTTGGCGGGCGGGGGGGCGGAAGAGACCCAGTACTTC.

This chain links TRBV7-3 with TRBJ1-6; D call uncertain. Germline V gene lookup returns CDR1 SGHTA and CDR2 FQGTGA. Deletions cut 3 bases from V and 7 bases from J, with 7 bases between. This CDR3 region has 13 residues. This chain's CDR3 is CASSLVRNSPLHF. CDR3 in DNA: TGTGCCAGCAGCTTGGTTCGGAATTCACCCCTCCACTTT.

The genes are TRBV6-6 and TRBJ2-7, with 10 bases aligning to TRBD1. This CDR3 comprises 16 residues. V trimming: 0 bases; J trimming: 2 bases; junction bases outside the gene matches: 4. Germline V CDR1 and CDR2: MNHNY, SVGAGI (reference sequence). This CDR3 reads CASSYSTGGAPYEQYF. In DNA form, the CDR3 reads TGTGCCAGCAGTTACTCGACAGGGGGCGCACCCTACGAGCAGTACTTC.

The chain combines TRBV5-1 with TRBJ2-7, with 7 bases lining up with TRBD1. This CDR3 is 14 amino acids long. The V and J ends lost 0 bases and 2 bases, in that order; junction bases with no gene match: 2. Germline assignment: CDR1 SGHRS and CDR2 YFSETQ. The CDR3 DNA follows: TGCGCCAGCAGCTTGGTGCAGGGGGCCTACGAGCAGTACTTC. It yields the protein CASSLVQGAYEQYF.

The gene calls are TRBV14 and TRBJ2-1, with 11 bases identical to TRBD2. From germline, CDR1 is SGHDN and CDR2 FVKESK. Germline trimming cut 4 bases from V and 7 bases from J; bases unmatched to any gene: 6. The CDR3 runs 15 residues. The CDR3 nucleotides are TGTGCCAGCAGCCCTCGGGGGACTAGCGGTAATGAGCAGTTCTTC. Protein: CASSPRGTSGNEQFF.

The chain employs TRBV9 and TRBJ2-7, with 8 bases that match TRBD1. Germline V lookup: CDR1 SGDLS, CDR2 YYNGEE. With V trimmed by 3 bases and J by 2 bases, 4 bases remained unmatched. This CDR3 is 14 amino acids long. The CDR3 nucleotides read TGTGCCAGCAGCGCCGGGACAGGTCCCTACGAGCAGTACTTC. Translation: CASSAGTGPYEQYF.

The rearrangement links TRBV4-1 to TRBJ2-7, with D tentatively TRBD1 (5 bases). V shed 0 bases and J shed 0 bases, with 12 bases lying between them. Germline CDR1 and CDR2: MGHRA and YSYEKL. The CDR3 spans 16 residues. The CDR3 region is CASSQDDRLISYEQYF. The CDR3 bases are TGCGCCAGCAGCCAAGATGACAGACTTATCTCCTACGAGCAGTACTTC.

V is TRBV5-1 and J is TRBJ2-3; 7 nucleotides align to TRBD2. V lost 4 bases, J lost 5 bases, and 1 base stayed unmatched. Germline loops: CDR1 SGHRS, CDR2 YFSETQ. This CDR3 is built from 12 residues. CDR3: CASSGGGDTQYF. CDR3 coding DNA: TGCGCCAGCAGCGGCGGGGGAGATACGCAGTATTTT.

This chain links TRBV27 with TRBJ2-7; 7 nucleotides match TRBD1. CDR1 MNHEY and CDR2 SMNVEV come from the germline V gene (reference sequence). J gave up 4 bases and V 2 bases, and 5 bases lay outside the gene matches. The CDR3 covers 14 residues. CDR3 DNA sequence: TGTGCCAGCAGTTTACAACAGGGGACGTACGAGCAGTACTTC. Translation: CASSLQQGTYEQYF.

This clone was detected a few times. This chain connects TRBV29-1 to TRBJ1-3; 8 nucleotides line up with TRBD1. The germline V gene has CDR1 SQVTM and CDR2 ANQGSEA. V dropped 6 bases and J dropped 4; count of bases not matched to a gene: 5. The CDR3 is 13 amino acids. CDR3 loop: CSVARGPGNTIYF. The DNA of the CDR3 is TGCAGCGTGGCCAGGGGGCCAGGAAACACCATATATTTT.

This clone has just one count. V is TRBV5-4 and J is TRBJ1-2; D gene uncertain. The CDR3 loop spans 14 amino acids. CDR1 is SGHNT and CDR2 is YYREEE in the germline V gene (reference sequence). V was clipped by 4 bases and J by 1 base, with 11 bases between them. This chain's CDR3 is CASSPTRFNYGYTF. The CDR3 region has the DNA TGTGCCAGCAGCCCCACTCGGTTTAACTATGGCTACACCTTC.

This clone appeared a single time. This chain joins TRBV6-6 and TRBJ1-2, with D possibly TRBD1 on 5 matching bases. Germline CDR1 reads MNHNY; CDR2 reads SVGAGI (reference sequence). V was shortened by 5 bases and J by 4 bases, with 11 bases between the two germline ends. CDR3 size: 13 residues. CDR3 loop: CASSAGRGYGYTF. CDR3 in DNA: TGTGCCAGCAGTGCGGGGCGGGGCTATGGCTACACCTTC.

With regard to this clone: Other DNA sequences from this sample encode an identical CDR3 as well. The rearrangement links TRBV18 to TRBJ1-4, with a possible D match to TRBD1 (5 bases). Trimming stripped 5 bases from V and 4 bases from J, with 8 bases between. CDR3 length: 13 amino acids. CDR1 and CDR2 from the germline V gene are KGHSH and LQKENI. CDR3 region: CASSRGGNEKLFF. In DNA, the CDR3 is TGTGCCAGCTCAAGGGGTGGTAATGAAAAACTGTTTTTT. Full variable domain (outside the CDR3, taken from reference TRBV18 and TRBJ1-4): NAGVMQNPRHLVRRRGQEARLRCSPMKGHSHVYWYRQLPEEGLKFMVYLQKENIIDESGMPKERFSAEFPKEGPSILRIQQVVRGDSAAYFCASSRGGNEKLFFGSGTQLSVL.

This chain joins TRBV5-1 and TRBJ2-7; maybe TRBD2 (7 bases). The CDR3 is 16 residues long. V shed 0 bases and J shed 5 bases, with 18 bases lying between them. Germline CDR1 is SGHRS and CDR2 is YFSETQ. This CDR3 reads CASSLEGGAGINEQYF. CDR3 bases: TGCGCCAGCAGCTTGGAAGGGGGAGCGGGGATTAACGAGCAGTACTTC.

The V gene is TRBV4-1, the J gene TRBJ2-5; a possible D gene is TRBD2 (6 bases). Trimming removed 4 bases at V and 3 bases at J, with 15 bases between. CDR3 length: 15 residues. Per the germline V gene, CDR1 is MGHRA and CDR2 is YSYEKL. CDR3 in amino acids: CASSPLPGLKETQYF. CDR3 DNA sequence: TGCGCCAGCAGCCCCTTGCCGGGACTCAAAGAGACCCAGTACTTC.